A single sample is the source of the 16 T cell receptor beta chains below, sequenced in a study of blood T cell repertoires in COVID-19. Measured with immunoSEQ multiplex PCR; TCRdb has only the in-frame clones, and not every one. The sample shows roughly 220,000 clones, 88% of them seen only once. What was sequenced was PBMCs or T cells enriched from blood (not recorded which). These receptors were collected from a woman younger than 45 who had recovered from COVID-19.

This rearrangement joins TRBV10-3 to TRBJ1-2, with D perhaps matching TRBD1 (5 bases). This CDR3 comprises 14 residues. The germline CDR1 and CDR2 sequences are ENHRY and SYGVKD. V lost 0 bases and J 6 bases, leaving 11 bases between the germline ends. In DNA form, the CDR3 reads TGTGCCATCAGTGAGTCGTCAGGGTCGGATGGCTACACCTTC. It is translated as CAISESSGSDGYTF.

This chain joins TRBV5-4 and TRBJ2-3, with a possible D match to TRBD2 (7 bases). Trimming left V 4 bases short and J 14 bases short, with 17 bases between. Germline lookup yields CDR1 SGHNT and CDR2 YYREEE (reference sequence). CDR3 size: 12 residues. CDR3 amino acids: CASSTGGQEGYF. DNA of the CDR3: TGTGCCAGCAGCACGGGGGGACAAGAGGGGTATTTT.

The CDR3 is CASSATGTSGNEQFF. In DNA form, the CDR3 reads TGTGCCAGCAGCGCGACCGGGACTAGCGGCAATGAGCAGTTCTTC. This chain uses TRBV7-3 with TRBJ2-1, with TRBD2 matching over 11 bases. V lost 5 bases, J lost 6 bases, and 6 bases stayed unmatched. The germline gives CDR1 SGHTA, CDR2 FQGTGA. There are 15 residues in the CDR3. Full variable domain (rest looked up from reference TRBV7-3 and TRBJ2-1): GAGVSQTPSNKVTEKGKYVELRCDPISGHTALYWYRQSLGQGPEFLIYFQGTGAADDSGLPNDRFFAVRPEGSVSTLKIQRTERGDSAVYLCASSATGTSGNEQFFGPGTRLTVL.

This clone has more than one count but fewer than ten. The chain has TRBV5-4 and TRBJ1-1, with 9 nucleotides matching TRBD1. Germline CDR1 and CDR2: SGHNT and YYREEE (reference sequence). J was trimmed by 5 bases and V by 4 bases; bases with no gene match: 3. The length of the CDR3 is 13 residues. CDR3 sequence reads: CASSRDRVTEAFF. CDR3 sequence (DNA): TGTGCCAGCAGCCGGGACAGGGTTACTGAAGCTTTCTTT.

The V call is TRBV28, the J call TRBJ1-1; a weak D match, TRBD1 (5 bases). Trimming removed 5 bases from V and 1 base from J, with 8 bases in between. This CDR3 has 13 amino acids. The germline CDR1 and CDR2 sequences are MDHEN and SYDVKM. The CDR3 spells CASSNDRNTEAFF. The CDR3 nucleotides read TGTGCCAGCAGTAACGACAGGAACACTGAAGCTTTCTTT.

The rearrangement uses TRBV14 and TRBJ2-3, with D perhaps matching TRBD1 (6 bases). The germline V gene encodes CDR1 SGHDN and CDR2 FVKESK. The CDR3 contains 16 residues. Trimming removed 2 bases at V and 0 bases at J, with 12 bases between. For the CDR3, the DNA is TGTGCCAGCAGCCAATCCAACAGGGACAGCACAGATACGCAGTATTTT. This encodes CASSQSNRDSTDTQYF.

The chain joins TRBV4-3 to TRBJ1-3; TRBD1 is a possible D gene (5 bases). The CDR3 consists of 15 residues. Trimming took off 4 bases at V and 0 bases at J, with 10 bases between the two ends. Per germline, CDR1 LGHNA and CDR2 YSLEER. The CDR3 loop reads CASSPSGGSGNTIYF. In DNA, the CDR3 is TGCGCCAGCAGCCCCAGCGGGGGCTCTGGAAACACCATATATTTT.

This clone was counted only a few times. V and J are TRBV4-1 and TRBJ2-1; 11 nucleotides align to TRBD1. CDR1 is MGHRA and CDR2 is YSYEKL in the germline V gene. CDR3 length: 21 amino acids. V lost 6 bases and J lost 8; bases outside the gene matches: 27. CDR3 sequence: CASSPSSRGTGGTFARDEQFF. Here the CDR3 DNA reads TGCGCCAGCAGTCCAAGTAGTCGCGGGACAGGGGGAACCTTCGCTCGAGATGAGCAGTTCTTC.

This rearrangement joins TRBV18 to TRBJ2-2, with 11 positions matching TRBD1. The length of the CDR3 is 17 residues. Germline V gene sequence: CDR1 KGHSH, CDR2 LQKENI. J gave up 3 bases and V 3 bases, and 6 bases lay outside the gene matches. The CDR3 loop is CASSPVRGQGDTGELFF. CDR3 sequence (DNA): TGTGCCAGCTCACCGGTCCGGGGACAGGGGGACACCGGGGAGCTGTTTTTT.

V usage is TRBV6-2 or TRBV6-3 and J usage is TRBJ1-2; no reliable D call. The CDR3 has 12 residues. The V end lost 2 bases, the J end lost 8 bases, and 9 bases lay between the germline ends. Germline values: CDR1 MNHEY, CDR2 SVGEGT. CDR3 sequence (DNA): TGTGCCAGCAGTTACCCGCCGGAGGGCTACACCTTC. This sequence encodes CASSYPPEGYTF.

This clone was observed once. The gene calls are TRBV2 and TRBJ1-5; D gene unclear. Germline V gene lookup returns CDR1 SNHLY and CDR2 FYNNEI. This CDR3 has 15 amino acids. V dropped 4 bases and J dropped 2 bases, with 12 bases sitting between them. Written as DNA, the CDR3 is TGTGCCAGCAGTGTGGAGGGTTGGGGCAATCAGCCCCAGCATTTT. Amino acids: CASSVEGWGNQPQHF.

In this sample, this clone turned up a few times. This chain joins TRBV9 and TRBJ1-1, with 11 bases matching TRBD1. The CDR3 is made up of 17 amino acids. Losses at the gene ends were 3 bases for V and 3 bases for J; bases not matched to a gene: 10. Germline CDR1 and CDR2: SGDLS and YYNGEE. The CDR3 here is CASSARTGGVLDTEAFF. The DNA of the CDR3 is TGTGCCAGCAGCGCGCGGACAGGGGGCGTATTGGACACTGAAGCTTTCTTT.

This chain uses TRBV11-2 with TRBJ2-1; a possible D gene is TRBD1 (5 bases). V was trimmed by 3 bases and J by 0 bases, leaving 6 bases between them. Germline-derived CDR1 and CDR2 are SGHAT and FQNNGV. The length of the CDR3 is 14 residues. CDR3 region: CASSFDSSYNEQFF. CDR3 in DNA: TGTGCCAGCAGCTTTGACAGCTCCTACAATGAGCAGTTCTTC.

The chain couples TRBV7-2 to TRBJ2-3, with D possibly matching TRBD2 (6 bases). The CDR3 covers 15 residues. Between the trimmed V and J ends, which lost 4 bases and 6 bases, there was a span of 17 bases. The germline gives CDR1 SGHTA, CDR2 FQGNSA. The CDR3, as DNA: TGTGCCAGCAGCTCTAGACTAGGGTTGGCGGATACGCAGTATTTT. Translation: CASSSRLGLADTQYF.

The gene calls are TRBV18 and TRBJ2-7; D remains unclear. Germline V gene lookup returns CDR1 KGHSH and CDR2 LQKENI. CDR3 length: 13 residues. With 1 base removed from V and 3 bases from J, the gap between germline ends came to 7 bases. The CDR3 DNA is TGTGCCAGCTCACCACATGCGGACTACGAGCAGTACTTC. This encodes CASSPHADYEQYF.

The chain recombines TRBV6-1 with TRBJ2-5, with TRBD2 as a possible D gene (6 bases). The CDR3 length is 18 residues. Trimming shortened V by 2 bases and J by 5 bases, and 24 bases separated the two germline ends. CDR1 MNHNS and CDR2 SASEGT come from the germline V gene. The chain's CDR3 is CASSETLRSLTSQETQYF. The CDR3 DNA follows: TGTGCCAGCAGTGAAACCCTACGTTCCCTGACTAGTCAGGAGACCCAGTACTTC.